Presented here are 32 T cell receptor beta chains from one specimen sequenced in a study of identical twins. TCRdb called the 5' RACE reads again in MiXCR, with one record for every CDR3 protein. Seen here are 300,000 to 400,000 distinct CDR3 sequences, about 9% observed once, and the top ten hold about 8.1%. Input material: naive T cells sorted from blood. The receptors stem from a woman aged 45 to 65 in good health.

This clonotype was detected ten times or more. This chain joins TRBV12-3 or TRBV12-4 and TRBJ2-2; D is perhaps TRBD1 or TRBD2 (6 bases each). Trimming took 3 bases from V and 7 from J, leaving 9 bases between them. The CDR3 runs 13 residues. In DNA form, the CDR3 reads TGTGCCAGCAGTTTCGCGGGACACGGGGAGCTGTTTTTT. This translates into CASSFAGHGELFF.

At least ten counts were recorded for this clonotype. V is TRBV11-3 and J is TRBJ2-3; 8 bases match TRBD2. CDR1 and CDR2 (germline): SGHNT, YENEEA. This CDR3 has 15 amino acids. V gave up 6 bases and J gave up 3 bases; unmatched junction bases: 8. The CDR3 here is CASSRLASGTDTQYF. Here the CDR3 DNA reads TGTGCCAGCAGTAGGCTGGCTAGCGGGACAGATACGCAGTATTTT.

The chain uses TRBV5-1 and TRBJ2-1; D might be TRBD1 (6 bases). V lost 4 bases to trimming and J lost 8 bases, with 16 bases between them. Germline CDR1 and CDR2: SGHRS and YFSETQ. This CDR3 is built from 14 residues. CDR3 sequence reads: CASSLLRGKDEQFF. The DNA for the CDR3 is TGCGCCAGCAGCCTCCTCAGGGGTAAGGATGAGCAGTTCTTC.

The V and J genes are TRBV25-1 and TRBJ2-1; D gene uncertain. Looked up from germline, CDR1 is MGHDK and CDR2 is SYGVNS. The CDR3 spans 12 residues. Trimming took off 5 bases at V and 10 bases at J, with 12 bases between the two ends. This chain's CDR3 is CASSWLSIEQFF. Here the CDR3 DNA reads TGTGCCAGCAGTTGGCTTTCTATAGAGCAGTTCTTC. The variable domain in full, completed from reference TRBV25-1 and TRBJ2-1, reads EADIYQTPRYLVIGTGKKITLECSQTMGHDKMYWYQQDPGMELHLIHYSYGVNSTEKGDLSSESTVSRIRTEHFPLTLESARPSHTSQYLCASSWLSIEQFFGPGTRLTVL.

This clonotype was detected ten times or more. The chain carries TRBV5-1 and TRBJ1-6; possibly TRBD1 for D (6 bases). The CDR3 extends over 15 amino acids. V dropped 4 bases and J dropped 6 bases, with 14 bases sitting between them. CDR1 is SGHRS, CDR2 YFSETQ, per germline. The CDR3 sequence: CASSLEGTSNSPLHF. The CDR3 bases are TGCGCCAGCAGCCTGGAGGGGACAAGTAATTCACCCCTCCACTTT.

This rearrangement joins TRBV28 to TRBJ2-7; TRBD2 agrees at 9 bases. The CDR3 sequence is 14 residues long. V lost 5 bases and J lost 3; bases outside the gene matches: 5. The V gene's germline CDR1 is MDHEN and CDR2 SYDVKM. CDR3 region: CASSPGLAIYEQYF. CDR3 DNA: TGTGCCAGCAGTCCGGGACTAGCAATCTACGAGCAGTACTTC.

A few counts support this clonotype. The V gene is TRBV5-5, the J gene TRBJ2-7; unclear D gene. This CDR3 comprises 14 residues. The V end lost 5 bases, the J end lost 3 bases, and 15 bases lay between the germline ends. Germline V gene data show CDR1 as SGHKS and CDR2 as YYEKEE (reference sequence). The CDR3 region has the DNA TGTGCCAGCAGGAAGGTGGACGGAAACTACGAGCAGTACGTC. It specifies CASRKVDGNYEQYV.

This sequence joins TRBV11-3 and TRBJ2-3, with 10 nucleotides matching TRBD2. With V trimmed by 5 bases and J by 2 bases, 7 bases remained unmatched. CDR1 SGHNT and CDR2 YENEEA come from the germline V gene. This CDR3 region has 16 residues. The CDR3 here is CASSLPGLADTDTQYF. In DNA, the CDR3 is TGTGCCAGCAGCCTCCCCGGACTAGCGGACACAGATACGCAGTATTTT.

This clonotype appeared many times. The V and J genes are TRBV3-1 and TRBJ2-4, with D hard to call. The CDR3 loop spans 15 amino acids. Trimming removed 1 base from V and 9 bases from J, with 16 bases in between. Per germline, CDR1 LGHDT and CDR2 YNNKEL (reference sequence). CDR3 bases: TGTGCCAGCAGCCAAGGGGGAACTAACGATCGCATTCAGTACTTC. Translated: CASSQGGTNDRIQYF.

To note about this clonotype: Germline is not matched at one junction end, which may reflect a read error. The chain employs TRBV7-6 and TRBJ1-5; weak D call: TRBD1 (5 bases). Germline V gene data show CDR1 as SGHVS and CDR2 as FNYEAQ. The CDR3 runs 16 residues. The CDR3: CASSLAEGVSNHPQHF. DNA for the CDR3: TGTGCCAGCAGCTTAGCGGAAGGGGTCAGCAATCACCCCCAGCATTTT.

This clonotype was detected a few times. CDR3 region: CASPTGRPLHF. CDR3 in DNA: TGTGCCAGCCCCACCGGACGACCCCTCCACTTT. The rearrangement joins TRBV9 to TRBJ1-6; D ambiguous. Trimming took off 7 bases at V and 12 bases at J, with 11 bases between the two ends. The CDR3 runs to 11 residues. Germline V gene lookup returns CDR1 SGDLS and CDR2 YYNGEE.

This clonotype was counted a few times. The V call is TRBV29-1, the J call TRBJ2-6, with unresolved D. Germline CDR1 is SQVTM and CDR2 is ANQGSEA. Between the trimmed V and J ends, which lost 3 bases and 0 bases, there was a span of 15 bases. This CDR3 has 17 residues. The CDR3: CSVDAPDRSSGANVLTF. The CDR3 nucleotides are TGCAGCGTTGACGCCCCGGACCGTAGCTCTGGGGCCAACGTCCTGACTTTC.

The chain uses TRBV3-1 and TRBJ1-2, with a weak D call TRBD1 (5 bases). Trimming stripped 5 bases from V and 1 base from J, with 11 bases between. The CDR3 is made up of 14 amino acids. Looked up from germline, CDR1 is LGHDT and CDR2 is YNNKEL (reference sequence). CDR3 region: CASSLGGDNYGYTF. Written as DNA, the CDR3 is TGTGCCAGCAGCTTAGGAGGGGATAACTATGGCTACACCTTC.

V usage is TRBV27 and J usage is TRBJ2-1; perhaps TRBD2 as D (5 bases). In germline, CDR1 is MNHEY, CDR2 SMNVEV (reference sequence). The CDR3 loop spans 15 amino acids. The germline V and J ends were trimmed by 4 bases and 4 bases, with 14 bases remaining between them. CDR3 amino acids: CASSSLVPGYNEQFF. The CDR3 nucleotides are TGTGCCAGCAGTTCGCTGGTCCCGGGGTACAATGAGCAGTTCTTC.

The V and J genes are TRBV3-1 and TRBJ2-3; TRBD1 matches 9 bases. The CDR3 extends over 16 amino acids. The V segment lost 5 bases and the J segment 0 bases; nucleotides outside the gene matches: 6. The germline CDR1 and CDR2 sequences are LGHDT and YNNKEL (reference sequence). CDR3 region: CASSAYGTGSTDTQYF. CDR3 DNA: TGTGCCAGCAGCGCCTACGGGACAGGGAGCACAGATACGCAGTATTTT.

This clonotype showed up many times. The chain joins TRBV5-1 to TRBJ2-5; 8 positions match TRBD2. V gave up 1 base and J gave up 5 bases; unmatched junction bases: 7. This CDR3 region has 15 residues. Germline-derived CDR1 and CDR2 are SGHRS and YFSETQ. DNA of the CDR3: TGCGCCAGCAGCTTGCGGGAGGGCCATGCTGAGACCCAGTACTTC. Translated, it gives CASSLREGHAETQYF.

This clonotype was detected a few times. The chain couples TRBV3-1 to TRBJ1-5, with D tentatively TRBD1 (5 bases). Germline assignment: CDR1 LGHDT and CDR2 YNNKEL (reference sequence). The CDR3 has 13 amino acids. Trimming took off 4 bases at V and 7 bases at J, with 11 bases between the two ends. CDR3 in amino acids: CASSLGERQPQHF. Here the CDR3 DNA reads TGTGCCAGCAGCCTAGGGGAACGGCAGCCCCAGCATTTT.

This clonotype was seen many times. This chain links TRBV10-2 with TRBJ2-1; D unresolved. V lost 0 bases, J lost 9 bases, and 6 bases lay in between. This CDR3 comprises 12 residues. CDR1 WSHSY and CDR2 SAAADI come from the germline V gene. The CDR3 DNA follows: TGCGCCAGCAGTGAGTCTGCCCGTGAGCAGTTCTTC. This codes for CASSESAREQFF.

This chain links TRBV10-3 with TRBJ2-7; 8 bases map to TRBD1. Germline loops: CDR1 ENHRY, CDR2 SYGVKD. V gave up 10 bases and J gave up 2 bases; unmatched junction bases: 10. The CDR3 consists of 14 residues. The CDR3 DNA reads as TGTGCCACCCGGGGACGGACAGGGCCCTACGAGCAGTACGTC. Its protein is CATRGRTGPYEQYV.

This clonotype appeared a few times. J is TRBJ1-1 and V is TRBV19; weak D call: TRBD1 (6 bases). Deletions cut 6 bases from V and 4 bases from J, with 15 bases between. Germline-derived CDR1 and CDR2 are LNHDA and SQIVND (reference sequence). The CDR3 totals 14 residues. CDR3 sequence reads: CASRYRATGTEAFF. CDR3 nucleotides: TGTGCCAGTAGATACAGGGCTACGGGCACTGAAGCTTTCTTT.

This clonotype was detected only a few times. The chain is built from TRBV5-1 and TRBJ2-5, with 7 bases identical to TRBD2. The ends lost 5 bases at V and 9 bases at J; junction bases unmatched: 10. The germline CDR1 and CDR2 sequences are SGHRS and YFSETQ. The CDR3 contains 13 residues. In nucleotides, the CDR3 is TGCGCCAGCAGACCTGGGGGGGATCGGGCCCAGTACTTC. Encoded protein: CASRPGGDRAQYF.

This sequence joins TRBV4-1 and TRBJ2-7; the match to TRBD2 covers 8 bases. V lost 3 bases, J lost 2 bases, and 3 bases stayed unmatched. Germline lookup yields CDR1 MGHRA and CDR2 YSYEKL. The CDR3 consists of 14 residues. The CDR3 sequence is CASSQSGSTYEQYF. CDR3 nucleotides: TGCGCCAGCAGCCAGAGCGGGAGTACCTACGAGCAGTACTTC.

As for this clonotype: At one boundary the junction diverges from the germline segment, which might be a read error. The V and J genes are TRBV20-1 and TRBJ2-1, with 13 bases fitting TRBD2. The V gene's germline CDR1 is DFQATT and CDR2 SNEGSKA (reference sequence). The CDR3 totals 15 residues. For the CDR3, the DNA is TGTAGTGCTAGTGGACTAGCGGGAGTCTTTGATGAGCAGTTCTTC. Translating gives CSASGLAGVFDEQFF.

This clonotype turned up a few times. The CDR3 region has the DNA TGTGCCAGCAGTAGGACAGAACCCGCGGGGGAGACCCAGTACTTC. Translated: CASSRTEPAGETQYF. This chain joins TRBV6-5 and TRBJ2-5; D may be TRBD1 or TRBD2 (6 bases each). The germline V gene has CDR1 MNHEY and CDR2 SVGAGI. V lost 5 bases to trimming and J lost 5 bases, with 18 bases between them. The CDR3 totals 15 residues.

This clonotype was seen more than once but under ten times. The chain recombines TRBV6-5 with TRBJ2-3, with 8 bases identical to TRBD1. With V trimmed by 5 bases and J by 3 bases, 10 bases remained unmatched. The CDR3 extends over 16 amino acids. CDR1 is MNHEY and CDR2 is SVGAGI in the germline V gene. The DNA for the CDR3 is TGTGCCAGCAGTCATAGGACAGGGTGGCGGACAGATACGCAGTATTTT. It translates to CASSHRTGWRTDTQYF.

This clonotype was seen only a few times. The J gene is TRBJ2-1, the V gene TRBV24-1, with a weak D call TRBD2 (6 bases). Looked up from germline, CDR1 is KGHDR and CDR2 is SFDVKD. There are 14 residues in the CDR3. Trimming took 5 bases from V and 3 from J, leaving 10 bases between them. The CDR3 bases are TGTGCCACCAGTGTCGGGACTCTCTACAATGAGCAGTTCTTC. Encoded protein: CATSVGTLYNEQFF.

This clonotype has a handful of counts. This chain connects TRBV6-5 to TRBJ2-6, with D possibly TRBD2 on 6 matching bases. V gave up 6 bases and J gave up 2 bases, with 14 bases separating them. Germline loops: CDR1 MNHEY, CDR2 SVGAGI. CDR3 length: 16 amino acids. This CDR3 is CASSLSRRAGANVLTF. The CDR3, as DNA: TGTGCCAGCAGCCTCTCCCGGAGGGCTGGGGCCAACGTCCTGACTTTC.

This clonotype has a count of ten or more. The chain has TRBV4-1 and TRBJ2-2, with a weak D call TRBD1 (6 bases). CDR1 is MGHRA, CDR2 YSYEKL, per germline. V gave up 0 bases and J gave up 5 bases, with 10 bases separating them. This CDR3 has 15 amino acids. Here the CDR3 reads CASSQEGARTGELFF. The CDR3 DNA follows: TGCGCCAGCAGCCAAGAGGGGGCTCGGACCGGGGAGCTGTTTTTT.

V is TRBV6-2 or TRBV6-3 and J is TRBJ2-2, with 7 bases fitting TRBD2. CDR1 is MNHEY and CDR2 is SVGEGT in the germline V gene. The CDR3 length is 14 residues. The junction had 2 bases not matched to a gene; V was cut back by 7 bases and J by 0 bases. CDR3 sequence (DNA): TGTGCCAGCAAACGGGGGGCGAACACCGGGGAGCTGTTTTTT. Translation: CASKRGANTGELFF.

This clonotype appeared many times. The CDR3 region is CAIGRQGANTGELFF. As DNA, the CDR3 is TGTGCCATCGGCAGACAGGGGGCCAACACCGGGGAGCTGTTTTTT. The chain joins TRBV10-3 to TRBJ2-2; 10 bases are shared with TRBD1. CDR3 length: 15 residues. Looked up from germline, CDR1 is ENHRY and CDR2 is SYGVKD. J lost 2 bases, V lost 8 bases, and 5 bases had no gene match.

This clonotype came up a few times. V is TRBV3-1 and J is TRBJ2-3; D may be TRBD2 (5 bases). This CDR3 region has 17 residues. V was shortened by 1 base and J by 0 bases, with 14 bases between the two germline ends. Germline CDR1 LGHDT, CDR2 YNNKEL (reference sequence). Here the CDR3 DNA reads TGTGCCAGCAGCCAAGGAGGTTCTGGGAGTAGCACAGATACGCAGTATTTT. Translated, it gives CASSQGGSGSSTDTQYF.

This clonotype was observed many times. The genes are TRBV29-1 and TRBJ2-7; tentative D call: TRBD2 (5 bases). The CDR3 runs 12 residues. Per germline, CDR1 SQVTM and CDR2 ANQGSEA. Trimming removed 4 bases from V and 5 bases from J, with 12 bases in between. The CDR3, as DNA: TGCAGCGTTGTGGTGGGAGTAGACGAGCAGTACTTC. Its translation: CSVVVGVDEQYF.